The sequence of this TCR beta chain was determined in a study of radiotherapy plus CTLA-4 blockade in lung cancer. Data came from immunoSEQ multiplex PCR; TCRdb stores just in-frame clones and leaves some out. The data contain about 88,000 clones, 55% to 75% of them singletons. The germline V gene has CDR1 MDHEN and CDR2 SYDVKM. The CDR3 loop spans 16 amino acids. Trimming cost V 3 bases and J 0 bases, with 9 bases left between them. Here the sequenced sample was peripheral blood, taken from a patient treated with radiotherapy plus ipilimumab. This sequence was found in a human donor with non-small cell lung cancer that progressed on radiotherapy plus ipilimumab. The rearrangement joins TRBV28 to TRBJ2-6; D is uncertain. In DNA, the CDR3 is TGTGCCAGCAGTTTCTCTGCACCCTCTGGGGCCAACGTCCTGACTTTC. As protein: CASSFSAPSGANVLTF.